This T cell receptor (beta chain) appears in the sequencing data of a study of regulatory T cells in long-lasting Graves disease. Study observations and caveats: Possibly, accuracy suffered from the small sample size. Persistent disease preferred TRBV28, TRBJ1-2 and TRBJ2-5.

TCR beta libraries were built with iRepertoire HTBI primers and Arm-PCR of CDR3 regions. TCRdb independently ran MiXCR on the multiplex PCR reads; one entry per CDR3 protein. The top ten clones hold roughly 27% of a sample with hundreds of thousands of distinct CDR3 sequences, 15% to 20% of them seen once. Note on this clonotype: Its antigen is as yet unknown.

Germline V gene sequence: CDR1 SEHNR, CDR2 FQNEAQ (reference sequence). The V end was cut by 8 bases, the J end by 0 bases, with 21 bases between. CDR3 length: 17 amino acids. Stated time point: newly diagnosed GD, antithyroid drugs for less than 3 months. The TCR library was made from RNA extracted from PBMCs. This sample also appeared in a second study, on T cells in Graves' hyperthyroidism and ophthalmopathy. That study reports: The HTBI primer set drove a first-round RT-PCR of the TCR CDR3.

The J gene is TRBJ2-3, the V gene TRBV7-9; D not resolved. This TCR derives from a man in his forties with Graves disease. The sample in question was peripheral blood mononuclear cells (PBMCs), obtained at new diagnosis, from a patient treated with antithyroid drugs. CDR3 coding DNA: TGTGCCAGCGAATGGTACGACTCTTCGACTAGCACAGATACGCAGTATTTT. It translates to CASEWYDSSTSTDTQYF.